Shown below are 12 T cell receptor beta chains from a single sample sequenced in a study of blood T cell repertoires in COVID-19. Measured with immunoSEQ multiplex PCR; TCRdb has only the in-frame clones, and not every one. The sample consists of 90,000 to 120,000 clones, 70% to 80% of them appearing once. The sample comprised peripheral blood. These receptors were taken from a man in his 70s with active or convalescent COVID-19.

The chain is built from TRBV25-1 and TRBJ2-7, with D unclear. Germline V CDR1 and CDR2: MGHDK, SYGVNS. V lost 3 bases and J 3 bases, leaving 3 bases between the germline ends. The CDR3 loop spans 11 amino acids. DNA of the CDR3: TGTGCCAGCAGTGACAGCTACGAGCAGTACTTC. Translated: CASSDSYEQYF.

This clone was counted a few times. CDR3 in DNA: TGCGCCAGCAGCCCCGGGACAGGGGTCGTATACGAGCAGTACTTC. Translating gives CASSPGTGVVYEQYF. This chain links TRBV5-1 with TRBJ2-7, with TRBD1 identical over 10 bases. This CDR3 is built from 15 residues. The junction had 8 bases not matched to a gene; V was cut back by 4 bases and J by 4 bases. The germline V gene has CDR1 SGHRS and CDR2 YFSETQ.

This CDR3 is CASSLQGAYNEQFF. CDR3 nucleotide sequence: TGTGCCAGCAGTTTACAGGGGGCCTACAATGAGCAGTTCTTC. This sequence joins TRBV28 and TRBJ2-1, with TRBD1 identical over 7 bases. The trim removed 2 bases at V and 2 bases at J, leaving 0 bases unmatched. The V gene's germline CDR1 is MDHEN and CDR2 SYDVKM. This CDR3 comprises 14 residues. Drawing the rest from reference TRBV28 and TRBJ2-1, the complete variable domain is DVKVTQSSRYLVKRTGEKVFLECVQDMDHENMFWYRQDPGLGLRLIYFSYDVKMKEKGDIPEGYSVSREKKERFSLILESASTNQTSMYLCASSLQGAYNEQFFGPGTRLTVL.

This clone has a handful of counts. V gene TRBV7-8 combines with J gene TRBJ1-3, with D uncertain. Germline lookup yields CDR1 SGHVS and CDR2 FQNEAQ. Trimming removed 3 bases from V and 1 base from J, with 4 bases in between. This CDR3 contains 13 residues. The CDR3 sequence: CASSFKSGNTIYF. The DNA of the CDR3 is TGTGCCAGCAGCTTCAAATCTGGAAACACCATATATTTT.

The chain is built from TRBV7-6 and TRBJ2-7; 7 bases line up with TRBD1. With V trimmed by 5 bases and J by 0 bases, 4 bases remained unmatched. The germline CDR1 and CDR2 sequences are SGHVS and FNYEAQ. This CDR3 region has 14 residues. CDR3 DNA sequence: TGTGCCAGCAGCCCCGGGACAGTCTCCTACGAGCAGTACTTC. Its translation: CASSPGTVSYEQYF. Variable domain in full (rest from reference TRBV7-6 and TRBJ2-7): GAGVSQSPRYKVTKRGQDVALRCDPISGHVSLYWYRQALGQGPEFLTYFNYEAQQDKSGLPNDRFSAERPEGSISTLTIQRTEQRDSAMYRCASSPGTVSYEQYFGPGTRLTVT.

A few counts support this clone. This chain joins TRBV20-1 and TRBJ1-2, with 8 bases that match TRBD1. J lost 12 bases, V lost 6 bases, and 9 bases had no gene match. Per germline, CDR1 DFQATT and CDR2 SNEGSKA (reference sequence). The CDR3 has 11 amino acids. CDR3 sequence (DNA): TGCAGTGCCCCCGGACAGGGCCTCGACACCTTC. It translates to CSAPGQGLDTF.

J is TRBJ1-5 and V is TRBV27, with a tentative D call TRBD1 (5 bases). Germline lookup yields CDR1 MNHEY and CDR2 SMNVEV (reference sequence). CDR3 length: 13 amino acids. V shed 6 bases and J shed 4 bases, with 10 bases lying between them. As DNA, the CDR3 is TGTGCCAGCAGCTGGGGGGGTAATCAGCCCCAGCATTTT. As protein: CASSWGGNQPQHF.

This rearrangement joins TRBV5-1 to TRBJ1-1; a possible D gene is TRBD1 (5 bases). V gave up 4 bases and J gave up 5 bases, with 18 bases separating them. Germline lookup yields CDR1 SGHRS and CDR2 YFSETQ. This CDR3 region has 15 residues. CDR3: CASSRDGAAGTEAFF. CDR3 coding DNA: TGCGCCAGCAGCCGAGACGGGGCAGCGGGAACTGAAGCTTTCTTT.

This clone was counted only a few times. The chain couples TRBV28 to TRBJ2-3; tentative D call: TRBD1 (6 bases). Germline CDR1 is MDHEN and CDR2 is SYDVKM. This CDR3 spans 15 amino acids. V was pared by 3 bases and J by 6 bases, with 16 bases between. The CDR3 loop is CASSLMGRGIDTQYF. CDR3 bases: TGTGCCAGCAGTTTGATGGGCAGGGGAATTGATACGCAGTATTTT.

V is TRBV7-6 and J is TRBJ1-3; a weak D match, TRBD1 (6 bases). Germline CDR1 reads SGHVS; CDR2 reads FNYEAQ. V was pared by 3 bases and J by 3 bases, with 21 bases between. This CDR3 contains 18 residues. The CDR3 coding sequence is TGTGCCAGCAGCTTCTTAGCCACAGGGACCCGTAGTGGAAACACCATATATTTT. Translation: CASSFLATGTRSGNTIYF.

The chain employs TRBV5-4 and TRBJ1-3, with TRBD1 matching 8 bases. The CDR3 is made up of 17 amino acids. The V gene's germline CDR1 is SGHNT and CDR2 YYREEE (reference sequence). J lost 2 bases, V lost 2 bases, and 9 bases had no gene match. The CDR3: CASSFGTGTGAGNTIYF. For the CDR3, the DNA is TGTGCCAGCAGCTTCGGGACCGGGACAGGCGCTGGAAACACCATATATTTT.

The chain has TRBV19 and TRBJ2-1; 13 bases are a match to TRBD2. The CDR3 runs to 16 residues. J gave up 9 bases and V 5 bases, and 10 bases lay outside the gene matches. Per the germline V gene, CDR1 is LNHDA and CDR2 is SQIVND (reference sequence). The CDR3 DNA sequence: TGTGCCAGTAGTTTTCCGGGACTAGCGGGATTAAGTGAGCAGTTCTTC. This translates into CASSFPGLAGLSEQFF.